The clone carrying this T cell receptor (beta chain) was seen only a few times. Its antigen is currently unknown. This entry belongs to a study of T cell responses to AZD1222 COVID-19 vaccine. Study-level information: Second-dose timings of about 4 or about 12 weeks were pooled. Study findings and constraints: CD4 TCRs linked to vaccination spanned spike, dominating at 160-218 and 743-854.

TCRdb's copy holds only in-frame clones and misses some; the assay was immunoSEQ multiplex PCR. The top ten hold under 7.5% of the sample, which has fewer than 50,000 clones, about 80% seen once. The CDR3 loop spans 14 amino acids. V dropped 8 bases and J dropped 2 bases, with 15 bases sitting between them. CDR1 and CDR2 from the germline V gene are MDHEN and SYDVKM. This sequence was found in an adult in good health. The sequenced sample was peripheral blood, obtained on day 0 of AZD1222 vaccination. The rearrangement links TRBV28 to TRBJ2-5; D is unclear. As DNA, the CDR3 is TGTGCCAGCGAAACGACGGACCTTCAAGAGACCCAGTACTTC. Translating it yields CASETTDLQETQYF.